Here is one TCR beta chain with its context. The sample belongs to a study of blood T cell repertoires in COVID-19. TCRdb keeps only in-frame clones here, not all; method: immunoSEQ multiplex PCR. The repertoire has about 120,000 clones, approximately 87% of them found once; the top ten carry under 3%. The clonotype originates from a man aged 25 to 45 with acute or convalescent COVID-19. Sequenced: peripheral blood.

In nucleotides, the CDR3 is TGTGCCAGTACACAGGGGGTGGGAGAAAAACTGTTTTTT. It codes for CASTQGVGEKLFF. The chain has TRBV6-5 and TRBJ1-4; the match to TRBD1 covers 8 bases. The V gene end was trimmed by 9 bases and the J gene end by 8 bases; junction bases not matched to a gene: 8. CDR3 length: 13 residues. Germline V gives CDR1 MNHEY, CDR2 SVGAGI.